The 24 T cell receptor beta chains presented below share a single source sample, sequenced in a study of T cell repertoires and HLA-DP antigens. Which antigens these TCRs recognize remains unknown. Clones were read by immunoSEQ multiplex PCR, and TCRdb kept only the in-frame ones, dropping some. The sample includes some 110,000 clones, 80% to 95% of them seen just once. Sequenced material: CD4+ T cells from PBMCs. The origin of the receptors is a woman aged 18 to 35 in good health and CMV-seronegative.

The chain recombines TRBV20-1 with TRBJ2-1, with unresolved D. Germline CDR1 is DFQATT and CDR2 is SNEGSKA (reference sequence). V dropped 5 bases and J dropped 8 bases, with 10 bases sitting between them. The CDR3 covers 11 residues. The CDR3 bases are TGCAGTGCTCCCGAGTGGGATGAGCAGTTCTTC. It translates to CSAPEWDEQFF.

Remarks on this clone: One end of the junction is discordant with germline, which a read error may explain. This sequence joins TRBV6-1 and TRBJ1-2; a possible D gene is TRBD1 (5 bases). The length of the CDR3 is 13 residues. Germline V gene sequence: CDR1 MNHNS, CDR2 SASEGT. The CDR3 sequence: CASSFKQVYGYTF. The CDR3 region has the DNA TGCGCCAGCAGTTTCAAACAGGTCTATGGCTACACCTTC.

This clone was observed once. V and J are TRBV7-2 and TRBJ1-6; maybe TRBD1 (5 bases). There are 14 residues in the CDR3. Germline V lookup: CDR1 SGHTA, CDR2 FQGNSA. V shed 1 base and J shed 6 bases, with 7 bases lying between them. CDR3 nucleotide sequence: TGTGCCAGCAGCTTAGTGACAGTTAATTCACCCCTCCACTTT. Its protein is CASSLVTVNSPLHF.

This clone was counted a few times. This CDR3 is CACAGGDQPQHF. DNA for the CDR3: TGTGCCTGCGCAGGGGGTGATCAGCCCCAGCATTTT. This chain joins TRBV30 and TRBJ1-5, with 7 bases fitting TRBD1. Germline V CDR1 and CDR2: GTSNPN, SVGIG (reference sequence). This CDR3 has 12 residues. V was clipped by 6 bases and J by 5 bases; unmatched bases: 4.

The chain links TRBV11-2 to TRBJ2-7; D remains unclear. Trimming pared 1 base from V and 3 bases from J, leaving 7 bases between. Per the germline V gene, CDR1 is SGHAT and CDR2 is FQNNGV. The CDR3 has 13 residues. The CDR3 protein is CASSLVWSYEQYF. The CDR3 nucleotides are TGTGCCAGCAGCTTAGTATGGAGCTACGAGCAGTACTTC.

This chain links TRBV7-3 with TRBJ2-1, with TRBD2 matching 9 bases. The CDR3 consists of 15 residues. Germline values: CDR1 SGHTA, CDR2 FQGTGA. V trimming: 5 bases; J trimming: 0 bases; junction bases outside the gene matches: 2. Here the CDR3 reads CASSHSGGSYNEQFF. CDR3 nucleotide sequence: TGTGCCAGCAGCCATAGCGGGGGCTCCTACAATGAGCAGTTCTTC.

The chain is built from TRBV6-1 and TRBJ2-5; D ambiguous. Trimming left V 4 bases short and J 6 bases short, with 6 bases between. CDR1 MNHNS and CDR2 SASEGT come from the germline V gene. The CDR3 totals 11 residues. The CDR3 is CASSGEKTQYF. The CDR3 DNA reads as TGTGCCAGCAGTGGGGAAAAGACCCAGTACTTC.

The chain is built from TRBV28 and TRBJ2-3, with D maybe TRBD2 (6 bases). The germline gives CDR1 MDHEN, CDR2 SYDVKM. This CDR3 is built from 14 residues. V lost 6 bases and J lost 2, with 12 bases in between. This CDR3 is CASRLAGSTDTQYF. Written as DNA, the CDR3 is TGTGCCAGCAGACTGGCGGGGTCCACAGATACGCAGTATTTT.

The chain employs TRBV5-6 and TRBJ2-1; 9 bases align to TRBD2. V trimming: 5 bases; J trimming: 6 bases; junction bases outside the gene matches: 12. Germline-derived CDR1 and CDR2 are SGHDT and YYEEEE. The CDR3 runs to 16 residues. CDR3 bases: TGTGCCAGCAGAAAGCTAGCGGGACGATACTTCAATGAGCAGTTCTTC. Protein product: CASRKLAGRYFNEQFF.

The genes are TRBV28 and TRBJ1-4; D uncertain. This CDR3 spans 18 amino acids. The germline CDR1 and CDR2 sequences are MDHEN and SYDVKM. V lost 6 bases and J 5 bases, leaving 25 bases between the germline ends. The CDR3 reads CASSNRPYVGINNEKLFF. DNA for the CDR3: TGTGCCAGCAGCAATCGGCCCTATGTGGGGATTAACAATGAAAAACTGTTTTTT.

V and J are TRBV27 and TRBJ2-7; D is perhaps TRBD1 (6 bases). The CDR3 runs to 15 residues. In germline, CDR1 is MNHEY, CDR2 SMNVEV (reference sequence). V lost 10 bases, J lost 3 bases, and 22 bases lay in between. CDR3 sequence reads: CAKNGTSSPGYEQYV. Written as DNA, the CDR3 is TGTGCCAAGAATGGGACATCCTCGCCAGGCTACGAGCAGTACGTC.

V and J are TRBV18 and TRBJ2-7; D is possibly TRBD1 (6 bases). Trimming shortened V by 6 bases and J by 6 bases, and 12 bases separated the two germline ends. The CDR3 has 12 amino acids. Germline V gives CDR1 KGHSH, CDR2 LQKENI. In DNA form, the CDR3 reads TGTGCCAGCTCCCCCAGGGGACGCGAGCAGTACTTC. It yields the protein CASSPRGREQYF.

The CDR3 loop reads CASTRQGAGNEQFF. The CDR3 coding sequence is TGTGCCAGCACGAGACAGGGGGCGGGCAATGAGCAGTTCTTC. This sequence joins TRBV25-1 and TRBJ2-1; 10 nucleotides line up with TRBD1. V dropped 7 bases and J dropped 6; count of bases not matched to a gene: 6. Germline V gives CDR1 MGHDK, CDR2 SYGVNS. The CDR3 totals 14 residues.

CDR3 coding DNA: TGTGCCAGCAAACGAGGGGGCTACGAGCAGTACGTC. Its protein product is CASKRGGYEQYV. The gene calls are TRBV6-1 and TRBJ2-7; tentatively, D is TRBD1 (6 bases). Germline CDR1 is MNHNS and CDR2 is SASEGT. V was cut by 7 bases and J by 3 bases, with 10 bases left in between. CDR3 size: 12 residues.

The chain joins TRBV18 to TRBJ2-5; 7 bases match TRBD1. Unmatched junction bases numbered 11, after V lost 1 base and J lost 6 bases. The germline CDR1 and CDR2 sequences are KGHSH and LQKENI. The CDR3 is made up of 16 amino acids. DNA of the CDR3: TGTGCCAGCTCACCACAGGAGACAGGGAAAGTGAAGACCCAGTACTTC. Translating gives CASSPQETGKVKTQYF.

The chain has TRBV19 and TRBJ1-5; D ambiguous. The V end was cut by 1 base, the J end by 4 bases, with 2 bases between. CDR1 and CDR2 (germline): LNHDA, SQIVND (reference sequence). The CDR3 consists of 12 residues. The chain's CDR3 is CASSIVNQPQHF. The CDR3 nucleotides are TGTGCCAGTAGTATAGTGAATCAGCCCCAGCATTTT.

The chain employs TRBV11-2 and TRBJ2-7; 7 bases agree with TRBD1. Germline CDR1 is SGHAT and CDR2 is FQNNGV. Trimming cost V 5 bases and J 2 bases; bases outside gene matches: 21. This CDR3 contains 19 residues. The chain's CDR3 is CASSPRTRPDRVFAYEQYF. The CDR3 region has the DNA TGTGCCAGCAGCCCACGAACACGCCCCGACAGGGTTTTCGCCTACGAGCAGTACTTC.

This sequence joins TRBV6-5 and TRBJ1-4, with D perhaps matching TRBD1 (6 bases). V was cut by 6 bases and J by 3 bases, with 11 bases left in between. There are 14 residues in the CDR3. Germline values: CDR1 MNHEY, CDR2 SVGAGI. In nucleotides, the CDR3 is TGTGCCAGCAGCCGCGGGACATCTAATGAAAAACTGTTTTTT. It translates to CASSRGTSNEKLFF.

The chain uses TRBV18 and TRBJ2-3, with D hard to call. V shed 6 bases and J shed 6 bases, with 13 bases lying between them. The CDR3 is made up of 13 amino acids. Germline loops: CDR1 KGHSH, CDR2 LQKENI. CDR3 nucleotides: TGTGCCAGCTCCCCCAACCCATGGGATACGCAGTATTTT. It yields the protein CASSPNPWDTQYF.

V is TRBV29-1 and J is TRBJ2-3; D is perhaps TRBD1 (5 bases). Germline V CDR1 and CDR2: SQVTM, ANQGSEA. This CDR3 comprises 13 residues. V was clipped by 6 bases and J by 2 bases, with 12 bases between them. Written as DNA, the CDR3 is TGCAGCGTGAGGACAAGACACACAGATACGCAGTATTTT. This gives the protein CSVRTRHTDTQYF.

Here the CDR3 reads CASSFESSYEQYF. CDR3 bases: TGCGCCAGCAGTTTCGAGAGCTCCTACGAGCAGTACTTC. V usage is TRBV5-1 and J usage is TRBJ2-7; D remains unclear. The germline V and J ends were trimmed by 5 bases and 0 bases, with 9 bases remaining between them. Per germline, CDR1 SGHRS and CDR2 YFSETQ. The CDR3 contains 13 residues.

J is TRBJ2-5 and V is TRBV28; 7 nucleotides line up with TRBD1. There are 14 residues in the CDR3. From germline, CDR1 is MDHEN and CDR2 SYDVKM. The trim removed 6 bases at V and 7 bases at J, leaving 11 bases unmatched. CDR3 coding DNA: TGTGCCAGCAGACCCGACAGGGAAGACGGGACCCAGTACTTC. Translating gives CASRPDREDGTQYF.

The V call is TRBV5-8, the J call TRBJ2-5; 7 nucleotides match TRBD2. This CDR3 is built from 16 residues. The trim removed 0 bases at V and 2 bases at J, leaving 7 bases unmatched. Germline CDR1 and CDR2: SGHTS and YDEGEE. The CDR3 sequence: CASSLGASGKQETQYF. The CDR3 DNA reads as TGTGCCAGCAGCTTGGGGGCTAGCGGTAAACAAGAGACCCAGTACTTC.

This chain connects TRBV7-6 to TRBJ1-1; D gene unclear. This CDR3 spans 13 amino acids. Germline values: CDR1 SGHVS, CDR2 FNYEAQ. Trimming left V 2 bases short and J 1 base short, with 5 bases between. This CDR3 is CASSLTRNTEAFF. The CDR3 DNA reads as TGTGCCAGCAGCTTAACCAGGAACACTGAAGCTTTCTTT.